The text below deals with one T cell receptor beta chain. This CDR3 is built from 15 residues. CDR1 and CDR2 (germline): SGHTA, FQGTGA. V lost 5 bases, J lost 1 base, and 11 bases lay in between. This record belongs to a study of blood T cells in healthy people across ages. Alongside a J-beta primer mix, a sample-barcoded 5' primer served in a second PCR lasting about 6 to 11 cycles. TCRdb redid the calling of the 5' RACE reads with MiXCR, one entry per CDR3 protein. Of approximately 490,000 distinct CDR3 sequences in the sample, 20% to 30% were seen once. These data are also associated with another study on T cells of mothers and their children. That paper adds: When the second PCR was run, its M1S primer added sample barcodes and 2-4 random nucleotides.

The sample comprised blood. This clonotype was obtained from a boy aged 5-17 years in good health. The gene calls are TRBV7-3 and TRBJ2-2, with D perhaps TRBD2 (5 bases). CDR3 sequence reads: CASSGSAGNTGELFF. CDR3 DNA sequence: TGTGCCAGCAGCGGGAGCGCAGGGAACACCGGGGAGCTGTTTTTT. Together with reference TRBV7-3 and TRBJ2-2, the CDR3 gives the full variable domain: GAGVSQTPSNKVTEKGKYVELRCDPISGHTALYWYRQSLGQGPEFLIYFQGTGAADDSGLPNDRFFAVRPEGSVSTLKIQRTERGDSAVYLCASSGSAGNTGELFFGEGSRLTVL.